The TCR beta chain described here comes from a study of blood T cell repertoires in COVID-19. Whole-study context: Sample material is recorded as cDNA or gDNA derived from T cells, B-cell-depleted T cells, or PBMCs.

Per the original data handling: The assay estimated nucleated cells by amplifying reference gene primers. Clones were sequenced by immunoSEQ multiplex PCR, and TCRdb holds only the in-frame ones, with some missing. V and J calls and clone size are those listed in that table; D and trimming were worked out from the DNA. The sample has some 110,000 clones, about four fifths seen once; the top ten hold 4% to 5.5%. Germline V gives CDR1 LGHNA, CDR2 YSLEER. This CDR3 contains 16 residues. Unmatched junction bases numbered 10, after V lost 0 bases and J lost 8 bases. The material sequenced was peripheral blood. The J gene is TRBJ2-3, the V gene TRBV4-3, with 8 bases that match TRBD2. The sequence was collected from a woman aged 70-85 years with acute or convalescent COVID-19. CDR3 nucleotide sequence: TGCGCCAGCAGCCAAGATCCCCGCGGGGGGTCTGGTACGCAGTATTTT. This codes for CASSQDPRGGSGTQYF.